This T cell receptor beta chain originates from a study of T cell repertoires in cytomegalovirus infection. Study in general: In public TCR beta signatures, there were indications of both CMV infection and matching HLA type.

The study's findings and limits: Adding up the frequency of public TCR beta families identified people who carried CMV plus the relevant HLA. Dominating the ex vivo response were HLA-C-restricted CMV-specific TCR beta clonotypes.

This clonotype has a count of ten or more. Its antigen is unknown. Each CDR3 protein is one row after TCRdb ran MiXCR on the reads. The sample includes approximately 990,000 distinct CDR3 sequences, more than 25% of them seen just once. Germline CDR1 and CDR2: MDHEN and SYDVKM. Trimming pared 6 bases from V and 1 base from J, leaving 9 bases between. The CDR3 is made up of 13 amino acids. The J gene is TRBJ1-2, the V gene TRBV28; D ambiguous. Here the sequenced sample was cultured CD8+ T cells from PBMCs, taken from culture after CMV antigen stimulation. This sequence was found in a human donor in good health (CMV status not recorded). Some clones in this sample may be carry-over from other donors' samples. The CDR3 sequence is CASRTTDNYGYTF. CDR3 sequence (DNA): TGTGCCAGCAGGACAACAGATAACTATGGCTACACCTTC.